The next 11 T cell receptor beta chains were all read from a single sample in a study of PD-1 blockade in classical Hodgkin lymphoma. TCRdb keeps only in-frame clones here, not all; method: immunoSEQ multiplex PCR. The table has about 32,000 clones, less than 90% seen once; the top ten hold 1.2%. Time point in this sample: newly diagnosed, previously untreated cHL patient sample. Using magnetic negative selection, the CD4+ T cells were separated out of thawed PBMCs. Sequencing was carried out using CD4+ T cells from blood. The receptors stem from a human donor with classical Hodgkin lymphoma.

The V call is TRBV5-1, the J call TRBJ2-5; tentatively, D is TRBD1 or TRBD2 (5 bases each). This CDR3 spans 14 amino acids. The V gene lost 0 bases and the J gene lost 5 bases, with 11 bases spanning the gap. Germline V gene lookup returns CDR1 SGHRS and CDR2 YFSETQ. The CDR3 here is CASSLAGASETQYF. In nucleotides, the CDR3 is TGCGCCAGCAGCTTGGCCGGGGCCAGCGAGACCCAGTACTTC.

The chain carries TRBV14 and TRBJ2-3; 9 bases match TRBD2. CDR3 length: 12 amino acids. The V and J ends lost 3 bases and 9 bases, in that order; junction bases with no gene match: 1. Per germline, CDR1 SGHDN and CDR2 FVKESK. CDR3 region: CASSHGLATQYF. CDR3 bases: TGTGCCAGCAGCCACGGACTAGCGACGCAGTATTTT.

This clone was counted a single time. The chain joins TRBV2 to TRBJ2-1; perhaps TRBD1 as D (5 bases). With 5 bases removed from V and 7 bases from J, the gap between germline ends came to 15 bases. The CDR3 loop spans 14 amino acids. The germline V gene has CDR1 SNHLY and CDR2 FYNNEI. In DNA form, the CDR3 reads TGTGCCAGCAGTCTAGAAGGGGTTTCAAATGAGCAGTTCTTC. The encoded protein is CASSLEGVSNEQFF.

This clone was observed a single time. A junction boundary mismatches the germline segment, possibly from a read error. The chain recombines TRBV5-1 with TRBJ2-1; D gene uncertain. The CDR3 sequence is 14 residues long. Per the germline V gene, CDR1 is SGHRS and CDR2 is YFSETQ. The CDR3 DNA reads TGCGCCAGCAGTTATCCCTTCTCCGACAATGAGCAGTTCTTC. Residues: CASSYPFSDNEQFF.

This chain joins TRBV19 and TRBJ1-2; D ambiguous. The germline V gene encodes CDR1 LNHDA and CDR2 SQIVND (reference sequence). CDR3 length: 16 amino acids. The V and J ends lost 8 bases and 8 bases respectively, with 27 bases between them. The CDR3 is CASQIGRVGLPVGYTF. CDR3 coding DNA: TGTGCCAGTCAGATAGGCCGCGTCGGACTTCCGGTCGGCTACACCTTC.

A single count supports this clone. This chain links TRBV5-4 with TRBJ2-7, with TRBD1 matching 8 bases. This CDR3 is built from 15 residues. The germline V gene has CDR1 SGHNT and CDR2 YYREEE (reference sequence). V lost 5 bases, J lost 5 bases, and 12 bases stayed unmatched. The CDR3 nucleotides read TGTGCCAGCAGTTCTATTGGACAGGGCGCCAACGAGCAGTACTTC. This translates into CASSSIGQGANEQYF.

The chain carries TRBV6-5 and TRBJ1-4, with 8 bases identical to TRBD1. The CDR3 is 15 residues long. With 8 bases clipped from V and 8 bases from J, the junction kept 13 bases outside the gene matches. Germline values: CDR1 MNHEY, CDR2 SVGAGI. CDR3 sequence (DNA): TGTGCCAGCCGCCAAAACAGGGGGTTTAGGGAAAAACTGTTTTTT. As protein: CASRQNRGFREKLFF.

The chain recombines TRBV28 with TRBJ1-1, with D unresolved. CDR3 length: 14 amino acids. Germline V lookup: CDR1 MDHEN, CDR2 SYDVKM. V shed 8 bases and J shed 4 bases, with 17 bases lying between them. The CDR3 DNA follows: TGTGCCAGCGCTTCGTTGGTTACTCCCACTGAAGCTTTCTTT. The encoded protein is CASASLVTPTEAFF.

This chain connects TRBV10-3 to TRBJ2-2; TRBD2 aligns across 15 bases. Germline CDR1 is ENHRY and CDR2 is SYGVKD. J lost 5 bases, V lost 6 bases, and 4 bases had no gene match. The CDR3 consists of 16 residues. The CDR3 reads CAIRPGTSGRTGELFF. CDR3 nucleotide sequence: TGTGCCATCAGACCCGGGACTAGCGGGAGGACCGGGGAGCTGTTTTTT.

J is TRBJ1-1 and V is TRBV5-5, with D unresolved. The CDR3 totals 14 residues. Germline values: CDR1 SGHKS, CDR2 YYEKEE (reference sequence). V was cut by 6 bases and J by 1 base, with 13 bases left in between. The CDR3 reads CASTPRPGNTEAFF. The CDR3 DNA sequence: TGTGCCAGCACCCCCCGGCCAGGGAACACTGAAGCTTTCTTT.

The J gene is TRBJ1-1, the V gene TRBV9; D is uncertain. Germline assignment: CDR1 SGDLS and CDR2 YYNGEE. Trimming cost V 3 bases and J 6 bases, with 18 bases left between them. This CDR3 comprises 15 residues. CDR3 sequence reads: CASSAQPAGASEAFF. DNA for the CDR3: TGTGCCAGCAGCGCTCAACCCGCGGGCGCTTCTGAAGCTTTCTTT.